This paragraph covers one TCR beta chain sequence. This sample was taken from a study of blood T cell repertoires in COVID-19. For the study at large: Collection of acute and convalescent COVID-19 samples took place in the United States, Italy and Spain. PBMCs, B-cell-depleted T cells, or T cells provided the cDNA or gDNA that made up the material.

Trimming took 8 bases from V and 4 from J, leaving 12 bases between them. Germline V gene lookup returns CDR1 MNHEY and CDR2 SMNVEV (reference sequence). CDR3 length: 13 amino acids. As originally analysed: Amplification of reference gene primers was used by the study to estimate nucleated cell counts. Assay: immunoSEQ multiplex PCR; the TCRdb copy retains only in-frame clones and omits some. For V, J and clone size, that table is used; D and trimming come from the DNA. The repertoire holds approximately 280,000 clones, with approximately 84% as singletons. The sequence was collected from a woman aged 30 to 39 who had recovered from COVID-19. The sample taken for sequencing was peripheral blood. The chain joins TRBV27 to TRBJ1-5, with unresolved D. CDR3 nucleotide sequence: TGTGCCAGCCGCCCAGTCACAAATCAGCCCCAGCATTTT. Amino acids: CASRPVTNQPQHF.